This TCR beta chain was retrieved from a study of Graves' ophthalmopathy and Graves' hyperthyroidism. Study-level information: Peripheral blood sampling preceded any treatment and occurred at initial diagnosis.

Diagnostic conclusions were grounded in clinical symptoms, serum thyroxine, TRAb, thyroid ultrasound and orbital computed tomography. The authors isolated PBMCs from 9.5 to 10 ml of fresh peripheral blood. As for this clonotype: As yet, its antigen is unknown.

CDR3 length: 11 residues. Trimming removed 2 bases at V and 11 bases at J, with 9 bases between. The germline V gene has CDR1 KGHDR and CDR2 SFDVKD. Points from the study as a whole: Thyroid clonotypes that were expanded above 0.001 frequency mostly also appeared in blood.

RNA transcripts provided the template for amplifying TCR beta CDR3 regions. An opening RT-PCR round employed HTBI primers and preceded a second-round multiplex PCR. MiXCR was run by TCRdb on the multiplex PCR reads, yielding one entry per CDR3 protein. The table records 620,000 or so distinct CDR3 sequences, about a fifth of them present only once. Specimen: peripheral blood. This receptor was obtained from a woman aged 18-30 years with stable Graves' hyperthyroidism. Some clones in this sample may be carry-over from other donors' samples. This chain connects TRBV24-1 to TRBJ2-7; D is undetermined. This chain's CDR3 is CATSDSQREYF. DNA for the CDR3: TGTGCCACCAGTGATTCCCAGAGAGAGTACTTC.